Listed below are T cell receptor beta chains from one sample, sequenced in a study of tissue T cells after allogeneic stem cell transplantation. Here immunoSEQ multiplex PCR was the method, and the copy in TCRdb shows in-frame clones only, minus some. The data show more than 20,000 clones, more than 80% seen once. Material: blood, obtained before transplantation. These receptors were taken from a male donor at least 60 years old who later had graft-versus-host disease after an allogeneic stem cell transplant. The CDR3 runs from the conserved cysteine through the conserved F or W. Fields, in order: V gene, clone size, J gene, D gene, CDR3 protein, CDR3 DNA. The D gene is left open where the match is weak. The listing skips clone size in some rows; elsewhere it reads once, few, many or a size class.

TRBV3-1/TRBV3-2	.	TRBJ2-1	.	CASSQGGYPYNEQFF	TGTGCCAGCAGCCAAGGCGGATATCCCTACAATGAGCAGTTCTTC
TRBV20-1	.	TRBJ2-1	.	CSAREEEQFF	TGCAGTGCTAGGGAGGAGGAGCAGTTCTTC
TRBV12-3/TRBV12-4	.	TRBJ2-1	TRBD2	CASTLAGGREQFF	TGTGCCAGCACCCTAGCGGGAGGACGGGAGCAGTTCTTC
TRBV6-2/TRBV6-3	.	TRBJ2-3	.	CASSYSADSTDTQYF	TGTGCCAGCAGTTACTCAGCTGACAGCACAGATACGCAGTATTTT
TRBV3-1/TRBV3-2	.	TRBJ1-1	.	CASSQAGVNTEAFF	TGTGCCAGCAGCCAAGCGGGGGTGAACACTGAAGCTTTCTTT
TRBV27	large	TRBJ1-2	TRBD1	CASSSGQGPIYGYTF	TGTGCCAGCAGTTCCGGACAGGGCCCAATTTATGGCTACACCTTC
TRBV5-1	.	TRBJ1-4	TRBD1	CASSLTPGQSNEKLFF	TGCGCCAGCAGTCTTACACCGGGACAGAGTAATGAAAAACTGTTTTTT
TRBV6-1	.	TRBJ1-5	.	CASSDPSILNQPQHF	TGTGCCAGCAGTGACCCCAGCATACTCAATCAGCCCCAGCATTTT
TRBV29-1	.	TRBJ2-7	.	CSVRGGYEQYF	TGCAGCGTGAGGGGAGGCTACGAGCAGTACTTC
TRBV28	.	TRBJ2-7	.	CASSLYPVSYEQYF	TGTGCCAGCAGTTTATATCCAGTTTCCTACGAGCAGTACTTC
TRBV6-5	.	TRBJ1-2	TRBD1	CASSRDREGSYGYTF	TGTGCCAGCAGCCGGGACAGGGAGGGTTCCTATGGCTACACCTTC
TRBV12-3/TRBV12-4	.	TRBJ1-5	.	CASSLGLGQPQHF	TGTGCCAGCAGTTTGGGGCTAGGTCAGCCCCAGCATTTT
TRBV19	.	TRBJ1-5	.	CASSLGQWGQPQHF	TGTGCCAGTAGTCTTGGGCAGTGGGGCCAGCCCCAGCATTTT